The clone carrying this T cell receptor beta chain was seen many times. Its target is not known. This entry comes from a study of identical twins. Study outcomes and limitations: Clonotypes of the beta chain that were abundant in cord blood carried fewer insertions (memory repertoires showed none). Possibly, invariant MAIT and iNKT cells partly confounded zero-insertion analyses.

Unique molecular identifiers were present on the cDNA, which also gained a universal primer site by template switching. TCRdb reanalysed the 5' RACE reads using MiXCR and keeps one entry per CDR3 protein. Among hundreds of thousands of distinct CDR3 sequences listed, around 12% were seen once. The CDR3 is made up of 13 amino acids. The germline V and J ends were trimmed by 3 bases and 0 bases, with 3 bases remaining between them. This same sample was also part of a study on yellow fever vaccine responses in identical twins. That investigation notes: Twins' vaccine T cell responses reportedly seemed partly convergent and partly personalized.

V usage is TRBV12-3 or TRBV12-4 and J usage is TRBJ1-5; D unresolved. The receptor was isolated from a woman aged 18 to 35 in good health. The specimen was PBMCs. The CDR3 region is CASSFYSNQPQHF. As DNA, the CDR3 is TGTGCCAGCAGTTTTTATAGCAATCAGCCCCAGCATTTT.